The 29 T cell receptor beta chains below were found in one sample sequenced in a study of CXCR3-negative and CXCR3-positive naive CD8 T cells. Researchers prepared the TRB cDNA libraries using 5' RACE with UMI labels. TCRdb reprocessed the 5' RACE reads, with one entry per CDR3 protein and no DNA. The listing records 70,000 to 95,000 distinct CDR3 sequences. Sequencing used naive CXCR3- CD8+ T cells from blood. The subset: CD45RO-CCR7+CD27+CD95- naive CD8+ T cells lacking CXCR3 (TNR3-). All receptors come from a human donor in good health. Some clones in this sample may be carry-over from other donors' samples.

The chain uses TRBV12-3 or TRBV12-4 and TRBJ2-1. The CDR3 runs to 15 residues. This CDR3 reads CASSSGWGEYNEQFF.

The J gene is TRBJ2-5, the V gene TRBV4-3; TCRdb's D gene call, TRBD1, goes unchecked for lack of DNA. Per germline, CDR1 LGHNA and CDR2 YSLEER. The CDR3 is 15 residues long. This CDR3 is CASSQRPMGVETQYF.

The chain is built from TRBV5-5 and TRBJ2-1; TCRdb calls TRBD1, which cannot be checked without DNA. The germline V gene encodes CDR1 SGHKS and CDR2 YYEKEE (reference sequence). This CDR3 is 15 amino acids long. The CDR3 is CASSWGQGALNEQFF.

V gene TRBV29-1 combines with J gene TRBJ2-7; TCRdb lists TRBD1, though no DNA is available to test this call. The CDR3 consists of 12 residues. The V gene's germline CDR1 is SQVTM and CDR2 ANQGSEA. CDR3: CSVAGQTYEQYF.

V usage is TRBV12-3 or TRBV12-4 and J usage is TRBJ2-7; TCRdb picks TRBD2, but there is no DNA to check that call. CDR3 length equals 18 residues. The CDR3 is CASSPGVAGGLSYYEQYF.

The chain is built from TRBV28 and TRBJ2-7; TCRdb's D gene call, TRBD1, goes unchecked for lack of DNA. From germline, CDR1 is MDHEN and CDR2 SYDVKM. The CDR3 is 13 residues long. This CDR3 is CASSLTADSHWTF.

The CDR3 protein is CASSFSASPANQPQHF. The chain combines TRBV28 with TRBJ1-5. This CDR3 has 16 residues. The germline gives CDR1 MDHEN, CDR2 SYDVKM.

The V and J genes are TRBV27 and TRBJ2-1. CDR1 is MNHEY and CDR2 is SMNVEV in the germline V gene (reference sequence). The length of the CDR3 is 15 residues. The chain's CDR3 is CASSPDGGSYNEQFF.

J is TRBJ2-7 and V is TRBV10-1; TCRdb's D call of TRBD2 is untestable without DNA. The CDR3 runs 14 residues. Looked up from germline, CDR1 is WNHNN and CDR2 is SYGVQD (reference sequence). The CDR3 loop is CASSGGLASYEQYF.

The CDR3 loop is CSVELNPGQPNYGYTF. The rearrangement uses TRBV29-1 and TRBJ1-2; TCRdb's assignment of TRBD1 cannot be checked, as there is no DNA. This CDR3 spans 16 amino acids. The germline V gene has CDR1 SQVTM and CDR2 ANQGSEA.

The chain employs TRBV20-1 and TRBJ2-7; TCRdb names TRBD2, which stays unverified in the absence of DNA. This CDR3 is built from 15 residues. The germline V gene has CDR1 DFQATT and CDR2 SNEGSKA (reference sequence). The CDR3 loop reads CSAREFLREDYEQYF.

The genes are TRBV7-9 and TRBJ2-5. This CDR3 contains 15 residues. Germline assignment: CDR1 SEHNR and CDR2 FQNEAQ (reference sequence). This chain's CDR3 is CASSRPEAAQETQYF.

The CDR3 spells CASSLGRGSLQETQYF. The rearrangement joins TRBV28 to TRBJ2-5; TCRdb returns TRBD1, unconfirmable since there is no DNA. The CDR3 covers 16 residues. CDR1 and CDR2 from the germline V gene are MDHEN and SYDVKM.

The rearrangement uses TRBV29-1 and TRBJ2-1; TCRdb's assignment of TRBD2 cannot be checked, as there is no DNA. This CDR3 region has 13 residues. Germline CDR1 reads SQVTM; CDR2 reads ANQGSEA. The CDR3 spells CSARLADYNEQFF.

The V and J genes are TRBV4-3 and TRBJ2-5; no DNA is available, so the TRBD1 call from TCRdb remains unchecked. CDR3 length: 14 amino acids. Germline V CDR1 and CDR2: LGHNA, YSLEER. The CDR3 reads CASSPGTTPVTQYF.

This sequence joins TRBV29-1 and TRBJ1-2; TCRdb reports TRBD1, a call that lacks DNA to check it against. CDR1 and CDR2 from the germline V gene are SQVTM and ANQGSEA. This CDR3 spans 14 amino acids. CDR3 in amino acids: CSVEGGGLNYGYTF.

The chain employs TRBV4-3 and TRBJ2-7. The CDR3 extends over 15 amino acids. Germline V gives CDR1 LGHNA, CDR2 YSLEER. The CDR3: CASSQDSAQTYEQYF.

This chain connects TRBV15 to TRBJ2-3; the TCRdb D gene call, TRBD2, has no DNA to confirm it. CDR1 is LNHNV and CDR2 is YYDKDF in the germline V gene (reference sequence). The CDR3 loop spans 14 amino acids. Here the CDR3 reads CATSGHRGGDTQYF.

The V gene is TRBV7-9, the J gene TRBJ2-5; as DNA is missing, the TRBD2 call by TCRdb cannot be tested. The CDR3 sequence is 15 residues long. From germline, CDR1 is SEHNR and CDR2 FQNEAQ (reference sequence). CDR3: CASSLGRGSQETQYF.

The CDR3 is CASSLWIGETQYF. J is TRBJ2-5 and V is TRBV12-3 or TRBV12-4; TCRdb proposes TRBD1, but this gene call is untestable without DNA. The CDR3 contains 13 residues.

The gene calls are TRBV5-1 and TRBJ1-5; with no DNA, the TCRdb D assignment of TRBD1 cannot be verified. Germline loops: CDR1 SGHRS, CDR2 YFSETQ. This CDR3 comprises 14 residues. The CDR3 is CASSQGTDHQPQHF.

This chain joins TRBV28 and TRBJ2-3; the TCRdb call, TRBD2, lacks DNA for checking. The germline V gene has CDR1 MDHEN and CDR2 SYDVKM. This CDR3 comprises 17 residues. The CDR3 spells CASSSSDAARGTDTQYF.

The V call is TRBV29-1, the J call TRBJ2-7. The germline CDR1 and CDR2 sequences are SQVTM and ANQGSEA. CDR3 size: 12 residues. CDR3 in amino acids: CSVVKENYEQYF.

The V gene is TRBV29-1, the J gene TRBJ2-2; the D call from TCRdb, TRBD1, cannot be confirmed without DNA. The CDR3 runs to 15 residues. Germline values: CDR1 SQVTM, CDR2 ANQGSEA. CDR3: CSATDRAVSTGELFF.

The genes are TRBV11-2 and TRBJ2-2; as DNA is missing, the TRBD2 call by TCRdb cannot be tested. Germline V gene data show CDR1 as SGHAT and CDR2 as FQNNGV. This CDR3 contains 15 residues. The CDR3 sequence is CASSFGAGGAGELFF.

The chain uses TRBV6-6 and TRBJ2-5; TCRdb indicates TRBD2, and absent DNA this call remains unverified. The CDR3 totals 15 residues. In germline, CDR1 is MNHNY, CDR2 SVGAGI (reference sequence). CDR3 amino acids: CASSYGLAGKETQYF.

The chain is built from TRBV5-1 and TRBJ2-1; the D gene TCRdb calls, TRBD2, cannot be checked with no DNA. This CDR3 region has 17 residues. Germline CDR1 is SGHRS and CDR2 is YFSETQ. The CDR3 loop reads CASSLEVWTSGIKEQFF.

The chain is built from TRBV18 and TRBJ1-1; as DNA is missing, the TRBD1 call by TCRdb cannot be tested. The CDR3 runs to 15 residues. Germline lookup yields CDR1 KGHSH and CDR2 LQKENI. The CDR3 loop is CASSPFGQMNTEAFF.

The V call is TRBV29-1, the J call TRBJ2-7; TCRdb names TRBD1, which stays unverified in the absence of DNA. CDR1 and CDR2 (germline): SQVTM, ANQGSEA. The CDR3 length is 14 residues. The CDR3 protein is CSVYDRDFGYEQYF.